The present TCR beta chain was sequenced within a study of OX40 agonist ivuxolimab in advanced cancers. Study overall: Ivuxolimab doses were 0.01, 0.1, 0.3, 1.5, 3 or 10 mg/kg every 2 weeks. Subjects had a mean age of roughly 60 years, with a range of roughly 23 to 79; 82.7% were male.

The V gene's germline CDR1 is SQVTM and CDR2 ANQGSEA. Trimming shortened V by 2 bases and J by 1 base, and 13 bases separated the two germline ends. This CDR3 region has 15 residues. With regard to this clone: The antigen is unknown.

Study findings and constraints: At doses 0.1 to 3.0 mg/kg, CD4+ and CD8+ clones expanded.

The table came from immunoSEQ multiplex PCR; TCRdb's copy has only in-frame clones and leaves some out. The table has roughly 47,000 clones, about 90% seen once. The receptor's source is an adult with an advanced solid tumor such as melanoma, head and neck, liver or kidney cancer. The source material was CD4+ or CD8+ T cells sorted from blood, sampled in a trial of the OX40 agonist ivuxolimab. The V and J genes are TRBV29-1 and TRBJ2-3; D gene ambiguous. CDR3 sequence: CSVELLLLGTDTQYF. The CDR3 coding sequence is TGCAGCGTTGAACTTCTCCTTCTAGGCACAGATACGCAGTATTTT.